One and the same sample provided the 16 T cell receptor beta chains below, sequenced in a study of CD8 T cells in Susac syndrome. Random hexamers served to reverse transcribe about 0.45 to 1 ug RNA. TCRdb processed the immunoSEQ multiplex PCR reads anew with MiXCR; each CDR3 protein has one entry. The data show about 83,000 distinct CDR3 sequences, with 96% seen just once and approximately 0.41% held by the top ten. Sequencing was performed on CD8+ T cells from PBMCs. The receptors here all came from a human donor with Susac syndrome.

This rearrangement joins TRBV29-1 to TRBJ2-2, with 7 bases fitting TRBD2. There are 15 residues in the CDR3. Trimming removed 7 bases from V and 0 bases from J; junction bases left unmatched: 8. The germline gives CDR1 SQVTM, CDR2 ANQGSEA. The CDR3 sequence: CSAHGGGSNTGELFF. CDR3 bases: TGCAGCGCCCATGGGGGGGGATCGAACACCGGGGAGCTGTTTTTT.

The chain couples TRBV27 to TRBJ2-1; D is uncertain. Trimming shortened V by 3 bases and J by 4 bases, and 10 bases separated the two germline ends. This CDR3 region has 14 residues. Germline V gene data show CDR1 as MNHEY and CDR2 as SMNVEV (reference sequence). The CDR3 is CASSFGPSYNEQFF. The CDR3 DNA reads TGTGCCAGCAGTTTTGGCCCCAGTTACAATGAGCAGTTCTTC.

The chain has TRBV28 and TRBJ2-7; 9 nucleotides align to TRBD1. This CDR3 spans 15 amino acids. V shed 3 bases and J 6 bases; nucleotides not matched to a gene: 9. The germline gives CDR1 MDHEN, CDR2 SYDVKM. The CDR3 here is CASSFYGTGSPEQYF. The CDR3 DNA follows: TGTGCCAGCAGTTTCTACGGGACAGGGTCTCCCGAGCAGTACTTC.

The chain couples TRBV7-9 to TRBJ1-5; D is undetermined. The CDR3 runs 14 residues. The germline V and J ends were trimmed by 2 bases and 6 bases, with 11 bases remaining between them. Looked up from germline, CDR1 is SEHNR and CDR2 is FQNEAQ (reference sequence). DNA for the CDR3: TGTGCCAGCAGCTTATCGGGAGGGCCTCAGCCCCAGCATTTT. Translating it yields CASSLSGGPQPQHF.

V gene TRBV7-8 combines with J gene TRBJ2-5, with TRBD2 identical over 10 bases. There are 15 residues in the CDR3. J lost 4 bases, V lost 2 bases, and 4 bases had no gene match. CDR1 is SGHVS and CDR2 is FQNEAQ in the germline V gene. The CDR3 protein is CASSLQRGGRETQYF. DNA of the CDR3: TGTGCCAGCAGCTTACAGCGGGGGGGCCGAGAGACCCAGTACTTC.

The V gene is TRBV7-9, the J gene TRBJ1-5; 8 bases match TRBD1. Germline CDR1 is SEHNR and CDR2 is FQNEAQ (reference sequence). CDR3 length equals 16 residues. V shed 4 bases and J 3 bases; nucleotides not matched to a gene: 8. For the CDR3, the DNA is TGTGCCAGCAGCTCGTCACAGGGGGGGATCAATCAGCCCCAGCATTTT. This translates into CASSSSQGGINQPQHF.

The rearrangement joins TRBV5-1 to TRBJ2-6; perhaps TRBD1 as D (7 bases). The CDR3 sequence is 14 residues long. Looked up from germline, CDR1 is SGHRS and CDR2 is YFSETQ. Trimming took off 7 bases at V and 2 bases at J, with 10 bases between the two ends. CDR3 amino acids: CASGGTAGANVLTF. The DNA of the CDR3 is TGCGCCAGCGGCGGGACAGCTGGGGCCAACGTCCTGACTTTC.

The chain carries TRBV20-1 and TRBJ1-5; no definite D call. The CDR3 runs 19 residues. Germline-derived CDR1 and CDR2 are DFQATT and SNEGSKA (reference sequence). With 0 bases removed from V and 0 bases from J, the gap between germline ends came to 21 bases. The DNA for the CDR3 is TGCAGTGCTAGAGATCCCATGGGGTCGAGTCCTTATAGCAATCAGCCCCAGCATTTT. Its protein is CSARDPMGSSPYSNQPQHF.

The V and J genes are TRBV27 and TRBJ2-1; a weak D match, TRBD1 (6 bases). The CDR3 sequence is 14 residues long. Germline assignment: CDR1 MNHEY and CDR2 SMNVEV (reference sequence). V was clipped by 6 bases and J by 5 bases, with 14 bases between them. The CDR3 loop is CASRTPGHHNEQFF. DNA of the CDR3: TGTGCCAGCAGGACCCCGGGACACCACAATGAGCAGTTCTTC.

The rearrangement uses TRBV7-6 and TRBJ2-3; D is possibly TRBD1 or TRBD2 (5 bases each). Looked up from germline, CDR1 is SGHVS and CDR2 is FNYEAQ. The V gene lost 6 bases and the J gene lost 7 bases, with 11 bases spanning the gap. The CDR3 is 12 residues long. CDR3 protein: CASSRGENTQYF. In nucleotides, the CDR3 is TGTGCCAGCAGTAGAGGGGAGAATACGCAGTATTTT.

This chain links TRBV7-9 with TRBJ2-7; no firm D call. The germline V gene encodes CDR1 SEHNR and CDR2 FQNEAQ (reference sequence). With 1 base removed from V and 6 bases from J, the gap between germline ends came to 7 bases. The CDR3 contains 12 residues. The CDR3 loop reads CASSLGMGEQYV. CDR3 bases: TGTGCCAGCAGCTTAGGGATGGGCGAGCAGTACGTC.

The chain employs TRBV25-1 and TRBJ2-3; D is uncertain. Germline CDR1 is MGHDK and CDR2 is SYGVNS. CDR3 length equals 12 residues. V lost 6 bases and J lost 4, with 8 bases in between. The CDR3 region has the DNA TGTGCCAGCAGCGCCCTGGCAGATACGCAGTATTTT. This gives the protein CASSALADTQYF.

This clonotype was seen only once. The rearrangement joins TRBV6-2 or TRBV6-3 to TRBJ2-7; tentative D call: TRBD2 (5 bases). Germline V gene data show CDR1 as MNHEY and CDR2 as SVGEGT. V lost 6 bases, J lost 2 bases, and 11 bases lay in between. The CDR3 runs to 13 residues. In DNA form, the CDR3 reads TGTGCCAGCAGCGAGAGGGAGACCTACGAGCAGTACTTC. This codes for CASSERETYEQYF.

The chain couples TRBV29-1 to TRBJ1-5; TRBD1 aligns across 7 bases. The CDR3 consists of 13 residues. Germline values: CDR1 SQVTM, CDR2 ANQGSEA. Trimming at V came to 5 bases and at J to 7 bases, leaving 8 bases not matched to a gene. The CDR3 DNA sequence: TGCAGCGTTAATACAGGGGTTGGGCAGCCCCAGCATTTT. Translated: CSVNTGVGQPQHF.

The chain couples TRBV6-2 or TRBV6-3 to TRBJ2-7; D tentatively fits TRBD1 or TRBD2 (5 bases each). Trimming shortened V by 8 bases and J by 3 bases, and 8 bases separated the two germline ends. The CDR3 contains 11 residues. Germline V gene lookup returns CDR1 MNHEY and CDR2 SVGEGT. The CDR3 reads CASGDDYEQYF. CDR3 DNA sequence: TGTGCCAGCGGGGACGACTACGAGCAGTACTTC.

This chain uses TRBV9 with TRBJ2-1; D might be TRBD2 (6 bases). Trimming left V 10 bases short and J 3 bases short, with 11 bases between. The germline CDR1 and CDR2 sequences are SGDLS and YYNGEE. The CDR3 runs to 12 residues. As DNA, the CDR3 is TGTGCCGGCGGGGACGGCTACAATGAGCAGTTCTTC. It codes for CAGGDGYNEQFF.